This is a list of T cell receptor beta chains from one sample in a study of T cells in Graves' hyperthyroidism and ophthalmopathy. Via MiXCR, TCRdb re-called the multiplex PCR reads, giving one row per CDR3 protein. The sample gives 450,000 to 650,000 distinct CDR3 sequences, more than 15% of which show up once; around 17% is in the top ten. Sequencing was carried out using blood. The receptors were gathered from a woman between 18 and 30 years old with Graves' ophthalmopathy. The CDR3 runs from the conserved cysteine through the conserved F or W. Fields, in order: V gene, clone size, J gene, D gene, CDR3 protein, CDR3 DNA. The D gene is left open where the match is weak. Size is omitted from some rows. Given values are once, few, many or a class for expanded clones.

v_gene: TRBV5-1; abundance: many; j_gene: TRBJ1-2; d_gene: .; CDR3aa: CASSPAGDYGYTF; CDR3nt: TGTGCCAGCTCACCAGCAGGGGACTATGGCTACACCTTC
v_gene: TRBV12-3/TRBV12-4; abundance: .; j_gene: TRBJ2-4; d_gene: TRBD2; CDR3aa: CASRRGGENIQYF; CDR3nt: TGTGCCAGCAGACGGGGGGGGGAAAACATTCAGTACTTC
v_gene: TRBV7-2; abundance: many; j_gene: TRBJ2-1; d_gene: .; CDR3aa: CASSSGSWYYNEQFF; CDR3nt: TGTGCCAGCAGCTCGGGTAGCTGGTACTACAATGAGCAGTTCTTC
v_gene: TRBV24-1; abundance: .; j_gene: TRBJ2-1; d_gene: .; CDR3aa: CATRRGNEQFF; CDR3nt: TGTGCCACCAGGAGGGGCAATGAGCAGTTCTTC
v_gene: TRBV12-3/TRBV12-4; abundance: .; j_gene: TRBJ1-3; d_gene: .; CDR3aa: CASRSTGTSGNTIYF; CDR3nt: TGTGCCAGCAGGTCGACCGGGACATCTGGAAACACCATATATTTT
v_gene: TRBV9; abundance: .; j_gene: TRBJ1-2; d_gene: TRBD1; CDR3aa: CASSFTDRGLYGYTF; CDR3nt: TGTGCCAGCAGCTTCACGGACAGGGGGCTCTATGGCTACACCTTC
v_gene: TRBV7-9; abundance: .; j_gene: TRBJ2-2; d_gene: .; CDR3aa: CASSLAQTNTGELFF; CDR3nt: TGTGCCAGCAGCTTAGCACAGACGAACACCGGGGAGCTGTTTTTT
v_gene: TRBV29-1; abundance: .; j_gene: TRBJ1-3; d_gene: .; CDR3aa: CSATGTGNTIYF; CDR3nt: TGCAGCGCAACAGGGACGGGAAACACCATATATTTT
v_gene: TRBV7-9; abundance: .; j_gene: TRBJ2-1; d_gene: .; CDR3aa: CASSLRGANNEQFF; CDR3nt: TGTGCCAGCAGCTTACGCGGAGCAAACAATGAGCAGTTCTTC
v_gene: TRBV6-1; abundance: many; j_gene: TRBJ2-7; d_gene: TRBD1; CDR3aa: CASSTTGANSYEQYF; CDR3nt: TGTGCCAGCAGTACTACAGGGGCCAACTCCTACGAGCAGTACTTC
v_gene: TRBV2; abundance: many; j_gene: TRBJ2-7; d_gene: .; CDR3aa: CASRTFVSYEQYF; CDR3nt: TGTGCCAGCAGGACCTTTGTGTCCTACGAGCAGTACTTC
v_gene: TRBV2; abundance: many; j_gene: TRBJ2-5; d_gene: TRBD1; CDR3aa: CASSAKRQGPEETQYF; CDR3nt: TGTGCCAGCAGCGCTAAAAGACAGGGACCAGAAGAGACCCAGTACTTC
v_gene: TRBV4-1; abundance: .; j_gene: TRBJ1-2; d_gene: .; CDR3aa: CASRSTRLGVDGYTF; CDR3nt: TGCGCCAGCAGATCCACCAGGTTGGGAGTTGATGGCTACACCTTC
v_gene: TRBV15; abundance: many; j_gene: TRBJ1-1; d_gene: .; CDR3aa: CATSRGLPGGTEAFF; CDR3nt: TGTGCCACCAGCAGAGGATTGCCCGGGGGCACTGAAGCTTTCTTT
v_gene: TRBV9; abundance: few; j_gene: TRBJ1-2; d_gene: .; CDR3aa: CASSVEPENYGYTF; CDR3nt: TGTGCCAGCAGCGTAGAACCCGAAAACTATGGCTACACCTTC
v_gene: TRBV7-6; abundance: many; j_gene: TRBJ1-1; d_gene: .; CDR3aa: CASSLSGANTEAFF; CDR3nt: TGTGCCAGCAGCTTATCGGGAGCGAACACTGAAGCTTTCTTT
v_gene: TRBV12-3/TRBV12-4; abundance: many; j_gene: TRBJ2-7; d_gene: TRBD1; CDR3aa: CASSPLSGTGVGEQYF; CDR3nt: TGTGCCAGCAGTCCGCTGTCCGGGACAGGAGTAGGCGAGCAGTACTTC
v_gene: TRBV6-5; abundance: .; j_gene: TRBJ2-4; d_gene: .; CDR3aa: CASSSRRDIQYF; CDR3nt: TGTGCCAGCAGTTCCCGAAGAGACATTCAGTACTTC
v_gene: TRBV11-2; abundance: many; j_gene: TRBJ1-4; d_gene: .; CDR3aa: CASPQDNEKLFF; CDR3nt: TGTGCCAGTCCCCAGGATAATGAAAAACTGTTTTTT
v_gene: TRBV20-1; abundance: few; j_gene: TRBJ2-1; d_gene: .; CDR3aa: CNIIGSYNEQFF; CDR3nt: TGCAATATAATCGGCTCCTACAATGAGCAGTTCTTC
v_gene: TRBV28; abundance: few; j_gene: TRBJ1-4; d_gene: TRBD1; CDR3aa: CASSFLGTGVNEKLFF; CDR3nt: TGTGCCAGCAGTTTCCTTGGGACAGGGGTAAATGAAAAACTGTTTTTT